The 10 T cell receptor beta chains given below trace back to one sample, sequenced in a study of blood T cell repertoires in COVID-19. TCRdb's table, derived via immunoSEQ multiplex PCR, lists solely in-frame clones and lacks some. The sample has under 95,000 clones; roughly nine tenths are singletons. Sequenced: peripheral blood. Every receptor here comes from a man between 60 and 75 years old with acute or convalescent COVID-19.

This clone was observed a single time. The chain joins TRBV9 to TRBJ2-2, with TRBD1 matching 8 bases. The CDR3 is 16 residues long. CDR1 is SGDLS, CDR2 YYNGEE, per germline. V was pared by 4 bases and J by 2 bases, with 7 bases of the junction left unmatched. CDR3 region: CASSPRDRRNTGELFF. DNA for the CDR3: TGTGCCAGCAGCCCCCGGGACAGGAGAAACACCGGGGAGCTGTTTTTT.

The chain links TRBV27 to TRBJ2-7; tentative D call: TRBD2 (5 bases). The CDR3 spans 11 residues. V gave up 5 bases and J gave up 3 bases, with 5 bases separating them. Germline V gene data show CDR1 as MNHEY and CDR2 as SMNVEV (reference sequence). The CDR3, as DNA: TGTGCCAGCAGTAGCGGCTACGAGCAGTACTTC. Translated, it gives CASSSGYEQYF.

The chain has TRBV28 and TRBJ2-1; D gene ambiguous. Germline loops: CDR1 MDHEN, CDR2 SYDVKM. The V gene lost 3 bases and the J gene lost 8 bases, with 23 bases spanning the gap. The CDR3 consists of 17 residues. The CDR3 DNA reads as TGTGCCAGCAGTTTGAATGTGAGACACCCGAAATCAGATGAGCAGTTCTTC. Its translation: CASSLNVRHPKSDEQFF.

The genes are TRBV18 and TRBJ2-3; TRBD2 is a possible D gene (5 bases). V gave up 1 base and J gave up 4 bases, with 15 bases separating them. This CDR3 contains 16 residues. From germline, CDR1 is KGHSH and CDR2 LQKENI. The CDR3 spells CASSPLPPRGADTQYF. The CDR3 DNA reads as TGTGCCAGCTCACCACTTCCCCCCCGGGGTGCAGATACGCAGTATTTT.

This clone was recorded once. The chain carries TRBV19 and TRBJ1-1; weak D call: TRBD1 (5 bases). Germline CDR1 LNHDA, CDR2 SQIVND (reference sequence). V was cut by 5 bases and J by 10 bases, with 14 bases left in between. This CDR3 is 12 amino acids long. CDR3 sequence (DNA): TGTGCCAGTAGTGGCCAGGGTGGGGTAGCTTTCTTT. Translating gives CASSGQGGVAFF.

V and J are TRBV29-1 and TRBJ1-3; possibly TRBD1 for D (5 bases). Germline V gene data show CDR1 as SQVTM and CDR2 as ANQGSEA. Trimming pared 6 bases from V and 2 bases from J, leaving 8 bases between. The CDR3 length is 12 residues. This chain's CDR3 is CSVTGAGNTIYF. The CDR3 coding sequence is TGCAGCGTGACGGGGGCTGGAAACACCATATATTTT.

This chain uses TRBV10-1 with TRBJ1-2, with TRBD1 matching 8 bases. Germline CDR1 WNHNN, CDR2 SYGVQD (reference sequence). This CDR3 comprises 13 residues. The J segment lost 2 bases and the V segment lost 6 bases, leaving 2 bases of the junction unmatched. Here the CDR3 reads CASRTGANYGYTF. The CDR3 DNA reads TGCGCCAGCAGGACAGGGGCGAACTATGGCTACACCTTC.

The chain is built from TRBV7-8 and TRBJ2-2; D ambiguous. The CDR3 runs to 16 residues. Looked up from germline, CDR1 is SGHVS and CDR2 is FQNEAQ. V was clipped by 0 bases and J by 4 bases, with 12 bases between them. CDR3 protein: CASSLAPGSVTGELFF. CDR3 DNA sequence: TGTGCCAGCAGCTTAGCCCCCGGGTCGGTCACCGGGGAGCTGTTTTTT.

The chain has TRBV7-6 and TRBJ1-3; D gene ambiguous. Between the trimmed V and J ends, which lost 1 base and 3 bases, there was a span of 10 bases. This CDR3 region has 15 residues. Germline CDR1 SGHVS, CDR2 FNYEAQ. As DNA, the CDR3 is TGTGCCAGCAGCTTAGGCGGTAGACTTGGAAACACCATATATTTT. Translated, it gives CASSLGGRLGNTIYF.

The chain recombines TRBV5-4 with TRBJ2-1; 7 nucleotides line up with TRBD1. The junction had 5 bases not matched to a gene; V was cut back by 4 bases and J by 10 bases. Per the germline V gene, CDR1 is SGHNT and CDR2 is YYREEE (reference sequence). The CDR3 spans 12 residues. The CDR3 loop reads CASSRQGEEQFF. CDR3 bases: TGTGCCAGCAGCAGACAGGGAGAGGAGCAGTTCTTC. The full variable domain, its missing parts supplied by reference TRBV5-4 and TRBJ2-1, is ETGVTQSPTHLIKTRGQQVTLRCSSQSGHNTVSWYQQALGQGPQFIFQYYREEENGRGNFPPRFSGLQFPNYSSELNVNALELDDSALYLCASSRQGEEQFFGPGTRLTVL.